The rows below give T cell receptor beta chains drawn from one sample of a study of blood T cell repertoires in COVID-19. TCRdb keeps only in-frame clones here, not all; method: immunoSEQ multiplex PCR. Of 80,000 or so clones in the sample, about nine tenths were seen once. The sequenced sample consisted of peripheral blood. The receptors shown here come from a human donor in a cohort sampled during active COVID-19. Both conserved end residues are part of each CDR3. A D gene is named only where the DNA matches it firmly. A row's size may be missing; if present it is once, few, many or a size class.

size: NA
V: TRBV5-4
J: TRBJ2-1
D: NA
CDR3: CASSFGRLGEQFF
DNA: TGTGCCAGCAGCTTTGGGCGACTAGGTGAGCAGTTCTTC

size: NA
V: TRBV7-2
J: TRBJ1-4
D: NA
CDR3: CASSFPPDNEKLFF
DNA: TGTGCCAGCAGCTTTCCGCCAGATAATGAAAAACTGTTTTTT

size: NA
V: TRBV9
J: TRBJ1-2
D: NA
CDR3: CASSVYSSTQVDGYTF
DNA: TGTGCCAGCAGCGTATATAGTTCGACGCAGGTAGATGGCTACACCTTC

size: NA
V: TRBV3-1/TRBV3-2
J: TRBJ1-2
D: NA
CDR3: CASSQDRGKGGYTF
DNA: TGTGCCAGCAGCCAAGACCGGGGGAAGGGGGGCTACACCTTC

size: NA
V: TRBV19
J: TRBJ2-2
D: TRBD2
CDR3: CASRGTSGNTGELFF
DNA: TGTGCCAGTAGAGGGACTAGCGGGAACACCGGGGAGCTGTTTTTT

size: NA
V: TRBV7-2
J: TRBJ1-5
D: NA
CDR3: CASSFGQVNQPQHF
DNA: TGTGCCAGCAGCTTCGGACAAGTTAATCAGCCCCAGCATTTT

size: NA
V: TRBV3-1/TRBV3-2
J: TRBJ1-1
D: TRBD1
CDR3: CASSLVQGEGWVAFF
DNA: TGTGCCAGCAGCCTCGTACAGGGGGAGGGGTGGGTAGCTTTCTTT

size: NA
V: TRBV27
J: TRBJ1-2
D: NA
CDR3: CASSLSGRQFNYGYTF
DNA: TGTGCCAGCAGTTTATCGGGGAGGCAGTTTAACTATGGCTACACCTTC

size: NA
V: TRBV19
J: TRBJ1-1
D: TRBD1
CDR3: CASSPDRMNTEAFF
DNA: TGTGCCAGTAGTCCGGACAGGATGAACACTGAAGCTTTCTTT

size: NA
V: TRBV7-3
J: TRBJ2-3
D: NA
CDR3: CASSSTLQGGTQYF
DNA: TGTGCCAGCAGCTCCACCCTTCAGGGCGGTACGCAGTATTTT

size: NA
V: TRBV24-1
J: TRBJ2-3
D: NA
CDR3: CATSSSYRTDTQYF
DNA: TGTGCCACCAGTAGCTCATACCGCACAGATACGCAGTATTTT

size: NA
V: TRBV29-1
J: TRBJ2-1
D: NA
CDR3: CSVERDNEQFF
DNA: TGCAGCGTTGAAAGAGACAATGAGCAGTTCTTC

size: NA
V: TRBV10-2
J: TRBJ2-5
D: NA
CDR3: CASSELGGEETQYF
DNA: TGCGCCAGCAGTGAGCTTGGCGGGGAAGAGACCCAGTACTTC

size: NA
V: TRBV28
J: TRBJ1-2
D: TRBD1
CDR3: CASSPGTGSYGYTF
DNA: TGTGCCAGCAGTCCTGGGACAGGGAGCTATGGCTACACCTTC

size: NA
V: TRBV7-9
J: TRBJ1-6
D: TRBD1
CDR3: CASSLGDRAVLLHF
DNA: TGTGCCAGCAGCTTAGGGGACAGGGCCGTCCTCCTCCACTTT

size: few
V: TRBV11-2
J: TRBJ1-5
D: TRBD1
CDR3: CASSPDRGQPQHF
DNA: TGTGCCAGCAGCCCAGACAGGGGACAGCCCCAGCATTTT

size: NA
V: TRBV5-1
J: TRBJ2-1
D: TRBD1
CDR3: CASSLGQGASTNEQFF
DNA: TGCGCCAGCAGCTTGGGTCAGGGGGCTTCTACGAATGAGCAGTTCTTC

size: NA
V: TRBV5-4
J: TRBJ1-6
D: TRBD1
CDR3: CASSLGQGSWNSPLHF
DNA: TGTGCCAGCAGCTTGGGACAGGGAAGTTGGAATTCACCCCTCCACTTT

size: NA
V: TRBV28
J: TRBJ1-2
D: NA
CDR3: CASSLQGYGYTF
DNA: TGTGCCAGCAGTCTTCAGGGCTATGGCTACACCTTC

size: NA
V: TRBV29-1
J: TRBJ1-2
D: TRBD1
CDR3: CSVEGLVRGNYGYTF
DNA: TGCAGCGTCGAGGGGCTAGTCAGGGGGAACTATGGCTACACCTTC

size: NA
V: TRBV19
J: TRBJ2-5
D: NA
CDR3: CASSNPNVGAAQETQYF
DNA: TGTGCCAGTAGCAACCCTAACGTGGGGGCAGCCCAAGAGACCCAGTACTTC

size: few
V: TRBV5-1
J: TRBJ2-2
D: NA
CDR3: CASSPSGTGELFF
DNA: TGCGCCAGCAGCCCCTCGGGCACCGGGGAGCTGTTTTTT

size: NA
V: TRBV3-1/TRBV3-2
J: TRBJ2-1
D: TRBD2
CDR3: CASSQEWVGGSNEQFF
DNA: TGTGCCAGCAGCCAAGAATGGGTGGGAGGGAGCAATGAGCAGTTCTTC

size: NA
V: TRBV18
J: TRBJ1-3
D: NA
CDR3: CASSPREVHSSGNTIYF
DNA: TGTGCCAGCTCACCACGGGAGGTCCATAGCTCTGGAAACACCATATATTTT

size: NA
V: TRBV6-4
J: TRBJ2-2
D: TRBD2
CDR3: CASSDAGGNTGELFF
DNA: TGTGCCAGCAGTGATGCGGGGGGAAACACCGGGGAGCTGTTTTTT

size: NA
V: TRBV19
J: TRBJ1-1
D: TRBD1
CDR3: CASILDRRTEAFF
DNA: TGTGCCAGTATCTTGGACAGGCGGACTGAAGCTTTCTTT

size: NA
V: TRBV29-1
J: TRBJ2-3
D: TRBD2
CDR3: CSGTPGTSGTTPQYF
DNA: TGCAGCGGTACTCCCGGGACTAGCGGAACCACTCCGCAGTATTTT

size: NA
V: TRBV9
J: TRBJ1-1
D: TRBD1
CDR3: CASSVGDRLNTEAFF
DNA: TGTGCCAGCAGCGTCGGGGACAGATTGAACACTGAAGCTTTCTTT

size: once
V: TRBV9
J: TRBJ2-5
D: TRBD2
CDR3: CASSASPHLTSGGRIRETQYF
DNA: TGTGCCAGCAGCGCCAGCCCTCACCTGACTAGCGGGGGGCGTATAAGAGAGACCCAGTACTTC

size: NA
V: TRBV5-8
J: TRBJ1-1
D: NA
CDR3: CASSTRTGLPEAFF
DNA: TGTGCCAGCAGCACGCGAACAGGGTTACCTGAAGCTTTCTTT

size: NA
V: TRBV5-1
J: TRBJ2-1
D: TRBD2
CDR3: CASSSEWTRLSSYNEQFF
DNA: TGCGCCAGCAGCTCGGAATGGACTAGGCTAAGCTCCTACAATGAGCAGTTCTTC

size: NA
V: TRBV14
J: TRBJ2-1
D: NA
CDR3: CASSQDRLGSFYNEQFF
DNA: TGTGCCAGCAGCCAAGATCGACTAGGGAGCTTCTACAATGAGCAGTTCTTC

size: NA
V: TRBV6-5
J: TRBJ2-1
D: NA
CDR3: CASRTTETSYNEQFF
DNA: TGTGCCAGCAGGACAACAGAGACCTCCTACAATGAGCAGTTCTTC

size: NA
V: TRBV5-1
J: TRBJ1-4
D: NA
CDR3: CASSSGANEKLFF
DNA: TGCGCCAGCAGCTCAGGTGCTAATGAAAAACTGTTTTTT

size: NA
V: TRBV5-1
J: TRBJ2-5
D: TRBD2
CDR3: CASSLVPGGSETQYF
DNA: TGCGCCAGCAGCTTGGTCCCGGGAGGGTCGGAGACCCAGTACTTC

size: NA
V: TRBV28
J: TRBJ2-7
D: NA
CDR3: CASSPPGTPTYEQYF
DNA: TGTGCCAGCAGTCCCCCCGGGACACCTACCTACGAGCAGTACTTC

size: NA
V: TRBV28
J: TRBJ2-1
D: NA
CDR3: CASSLYVGFTYNEQFF
DNA: TGTGCCAGCAGTTTATACGTGGGCTTCACCTACAATGAGCAGTTCTTC

size: NA
V: TRBV3-1/TRBV3-2
J: TRBJ2-5
D: NA
CDR3: CASSQVRGTQYF
DNA: TGTGCCAGCAGCCAAGTTCGGGGGACCCAGTACTTC

size: NA
V: TRBV4-1
J: TRBJ1-5
D: TRBD1
CDR3: CASSLEDRVGQPQHF
DNA: TGCGCCAGCAGCCTAGAGGACAGGGTTGGTCAGCCCCAGCATTTT

size: NA
V: TRBV30
J: TRBJ2-7
D: NA
CDR3: CAWSPDGSSRKYF
DNA: TGTGCCTGGAGTCCCGACGGATCCAGCAGGAAGTACTTC

size: NA
V: TRBV4-1
J: TRBJ2-5
D: NA
CDR3: CASSQDPGVLQETQYF
DNA: TGCGCCAGCAGCCAAGATCCCGGGGTGCTCCAAGAGACCCAGTACTTC

size: few
V: TRBV6-5
J: TRBJ1-2
D: NA
CDR3: CASSSRVNGYTF
DNA: TGTGCCAGCAGTTCCAGGGTAAATGGCTACACCTTC

size: NA
V: TRBV27
J: TRBJ1-2
D: TRBD1
CDR3: CASSSGQVAGGYTF
DNA: TGTGCCAGCAGTTCGGGACAGGTAGCGGGCGGCTACACCTTC

size: NA
V: TRBV7-3
J: TRBJ2-2
D: TRBD2
CDR3: CASSPIRRAGGALGELFF
DNA: TGTGCCAGCAGTCCGATTCGGAGAGCGGGGGGCGCTCTCGGGGAGCTGTTTTTT

size: NA
V: TRBV19
J: TRBJ1-5
D: NA
CDR3: CASSRGGLDQPQHF
DNA: TGTGCCAGTAGTAGGGGGGGCCTGGATCAGCCCCAGCATTTT

size: once
V: TRBV9
J: TRBJ1-1
D: NA
CDR3: CASSVGGMNTEAFF
DNA: TGTGCCAGCAGCGTAGGGGGCATGAACACTGAAGCTTTCTTT

size: NA
V: TRBV6-4
J: TRBJ1-1
D: NA
CDR3: CASSSTGEDTEAFF
DNA: TGTGCCAGCAGCTCAACCGGGGAAGACACTGAAGCTTTCTTT

size: once
V: TRBV25-1
J: TRBJ2-1
D: TRBD1
CDR3: CASSEYLGTGGGRNEQFF
DNA: TGTGCCAGCAGTGAATATTTGGGGACAGGTGGGGGCCGCAATGAGCAGTTCTTC

size: NA
V: TRBV7-2
J: TRBJ2-6
D: NA
CDR3: CASSLEGISGANVLTF
DNA: TGTGCCAGCAGCTTAGAGGGGATCTCAGGGGCCAACGTCCTGACTTTC

size: NA
V: TRBV28
J: TRBJ2-7
D: TRBD1
CDR3: CASSLRTGNPYRPSQTFYEQYF
DNA: TGTGCCAGCAGTTTACGGACAGGAAACCCCTACCGCCCCTCACAAACGTTTTACGAGCAGTACTTC

size: few
V: TRBV10-3
J: TRBJ2-7
D: TRBD1
CDR3: CAVGQGGGQYF
DNA: TGTGCCGTGGGACAGGGAGGAGGGCAGTACTTC

size: NA
V: TRBV30
J: TRBJ1-1
D: NA
CDR3: CAWEGHSGNTEAFF
DNA: TGTGCCTGGGAGGGACACTCTGGGAACACTGAAGCTTTCTTT

size: NA
V: TRBV3-1/TRBV3-2
J: TRBJ2-1
D: NA
CDR3: CASSLTGNTYNEQFF
DNA: TGTGCCAGCAGCCTTACCGGGAACACATACAATGAGCAGTTCTTC

size: NA
V: TRBV28
J: TRBJ2-7
D: TRBD1
CDR3: CASRGRNRGLGEQYF
DNA: TGTGCCAGCAGGGGCCGGAACAGGGGGTTAGGCGAGCAGTACTTC